The subject of this entry is one TCR beta chain. No antigen is known for it. The data were taken from a study of T cell responses to AZD1222 COVID-19 vaccine. Study-wide background: Timing groups of about 4 and about 12 weeks for second doses were pooled. Notes on the study in general: Vaccination with two AZD1222 doses was followed by a rise in Spike-specific TCR breadth and depth. Reports say nearly half of spike-specific TCRs go after unmutated variant regions.

CDR1 and CDR2 (germline): LGHNA, YNFKEQ. The CDR3 totals 17 residues. J lost 1 base, V lost 0 bases, and 4 bases had no gene match. The table came from immunoSEQ multiplex PCR; TCRdb's copy has only in-frame clones and leaves some out. This repertoire shows about 91,000 clones, nearly 90% found once; its top ten account for 15% to 20%. V gene TRBV4-2 combines with J gene TRBJ1-4; 8 nucleotides agree with TRBD1. The source material was peripheral blood, sampled on day 0 of AZD1222 vaccination. This receptor was obtained from an adult in good health. CDR3 DNA: TGTGCCAGCAGCCAAGATCGAGGGACAGGAACTAATGAAAAACTGTTTTTT. Translating gives CASSQDRGTGTNEKLFF.